Listed below are T cell receptor beta chains from one sample, sequenced in a study of cytomegalovirus exposure and HLA in healthy donors. Data came from immunoSEQ multiplex PCR; TCRdb stores just in-frame clones and leaves some out. This sample has 200,000 to 250,000 clones, with almost 70% found just once. The sequencing input was PBMCs. The receptors were gathered from a man aged 40-49 years in good health and CMV-seropositive. The CDR3 runs from the conserved cysteine through the conserved F or W. The D gene is left open where the match is weak. Clone size is not always given. Where it is, it says once, few, many or a class for expanded clones.

size	length	D	V	J	CDR3	DNA
.	14	TRBD2	TRBV11-3	TRBJ2-7	CASSLGSGGNEQYF	TGTGCCAGCAGCTTAGGATCGGGGGGGAACGAGCAGTACTTC
.	15	.	TRBV2	TRBJ1-4	CASSAVPATNEKLFF	TGTGCCAGCAGTGCGGTACCTGCAACTAATGAAAAACTGTTTTTT
.	14	TRBD1	TRBV6-6	TRBJ1-2	CASVPGQPPVGYTF	TGTGCCAGCGTACCGGGACAGCCTCCCGTTGGCTACACCTTC
.	14	TRBD1	TRBV29-1	TRBJ2-2	CSVFGTENTGELFF	TGCAGCGTTTTCGGGACAGAGAACACCGGGGAGCTGTTTTTT
.	13	.	TRBV5-6	TRBJ1-2	CASSYTERGGYTF	TGTGCCAGCAGCTACACAGAGCGGGGTGGCTACACCTTC
.	11	.	TRBV2	TRBJ1-5	CASSEQGAQHF	TGTGCCAGCAGTGAGCAAGGAGCCCAGCATTTT
.	13	.	TRBV9	TRBJ1-1	CASSAQVPTEAFF	TGTGCCAGCAGCGCACAGGTTCCCACTGAAGCTTTCTTT
.	13	TRBD1	TRBV5-1	TRBJ1-1	CASSLGGDSRAFF	TGCGCCAGCAGCTTGGGTGGGGACAGTCGAGCTTTCTTT
.	17	TRBD2	TRBV7-8	TRBJ2-2	CASSLVLAGGNTGELFF	TGTGCCAGCAGCTTAGTACTAGCGGGGGGGAACACCGGGGAGCTGTTTTTT
few	12	.	TRBV7-9	TRBJ1-2	CASSLAFDGYTF	TGTGCCAGCAGCTTAGCGTTCGATGGCTACACCTTC
.	14	.	TRBV9	TRBJ1-6	CASSVGVGNSPLHF	TGTGCCAGCAGCGTAGGGGTCGGGAATTCACCCCTCCACTTT
.	16	.	TRBV15	TRBJ2-2	CATSREEGDYTGELFF	TGTGCCACCAGCAGAGAGGAAGGGGACTACACCGGGGAGCTGTTTTTT
.	15	TRBD1	TRBV5-6	TRBJ2-7	CASSYPDRGIYEQYF	TGTGCCAGCAGCTACCCGGACAGGGGGATCTACGAGCAGTACTTC
few	14	TRBD1	TRBV10-2	TRBJ1-2	CASSDRAGGGGYTF	TGCGCCAGCAGTGATCGGGCAGGGGGCGGTGGCTACACCTTC
.	17	.	TRBV4-1	TRBJ1-1	CASSHLRKQELNTEAFF	TGCGCCAGCAGCCATCTCAGAAAACAGGAGCTGAACACTGAAGCTTTCTTT
.	14	.	TRBV11-2	TRBJ1-2	CASSLVPGLGGYTF	TGTGCCAGCAGCTTAGTTCCAGGGCTGGGTGGCTACACCTTC
.	11	.	TRBV7-9	TRBJ1-4	CASSAGEKLFF	TGTGCCAGCAGCGCCGGTGAAAAACTGTTTTTT
.	12	.	TRBV19	TRBJ1-5	CASSILHQPQHF	TGTGCCAGTAGTATTCTCCATCAGCCCCAGCATTTT
.	15	TRBD2	TRBV7-3	TRBJ2-1	CASSPGTSGYNEQFF	TGTGCCAGCAGCCCCGGGACTAGCGGTTACAATGAGCAGTTCTTC
.	13	.	TRBV7-3	TRBJ1-1	CASSLSRNTEAFF	TGTGCCAGCAGCTTAAGCAGGAACACTGAAGCTTTCTTT
.	15	.	TRBV5-1	TRBJ2-5	CASSLFQGPQETQYF	TGCGCCAGCAGCTTGTTTCAGGGCCCCCAAGAGACCCAGTACTTC
once	13	.	TRBV4-1	TRBJ2-7	CASSLGLIREQYF	TGCGCCAGCAGCCTGGGCCTCATACGCGAGCAGTACTTC
few	14	.	TRBV19	TRBJ1-1	CASSIDRVNTEAFF	TGTGCCAGTAGTATAGACCGGGTGAACACTGAAGCTTTCTTT
.	16	.	TRBV11-1	TRBJ2-3	CASSLNSGQRADTQYF	TGTGCCAGCAGCTTAAATTCGGGTCAACGAGCAGATACGCAGTATTTT
.	15	TRBD1	TRBV18	TRBJ2-5	CASSLQGAPRETQYF	TGTGCCAGCTCCCTACAGGGGGCCCCTCGAGAGACCCAGTACTTC
.	14	.	TRBV6-1	TRBJ1-5	CASSEARGGQPQHF	TGTGCCAGCAGTGAAGCGCGGGGGGGGCAGCCCCAGCATTTT
.	16	TRBD2	TRBV27	TRBJ2-2	CASSLRGTSYTGELFF	TGTGCCAGCAGCCTCAGAGGGACTAGCTACACCGGGGAGCTGTTTTTT
few	14	TRBD1	TRBV9	TRBJ1-3	CASSVTGAGNTIYF	TGTGCCAGCAGCGTTACAGGGGCTGGAAACACCATATATTTT
few	15	TRBD1	TRBV15	TRBJ2-1	CATSSGTGIYNEQFF	TGTGCCACCAGCAGTGGGACAGGGATATACAATGAGCAGTTCTTC
.	14	.	TRBV19	TRBJ1-2	CASNLGSGNYGYTF	TGTGCCAGTAACCTGGGGTCGGGGAACTATGGCTACACCTTC
.	18	TRBD2	TRBV7-9	TRBJ2-3	CASSLGVGTSGSTDTQYF	TGTGCCAGCAGCCTAGGTGTCGGGACTAGCGGGAGCACAGATACGCAGTATTTT
.	13	TRBD1	TRBV2	TRBJ1-2	CASIWDRAGGYTF	TGTGCCAGCATCTGGGACAGGGCGGGTGGCTACACCTTC
.	15	.	TRBV2	TRBJ1-6	CASSDRPREFAPLHF	TGTGCCAGCAGTGATCGTCCCAGGGAATTTGCACCCCTCCACTTT
.	14	.	TRBV7-9	TRBJ1-1	CASSLGAMNTEAFF	TGTGCCAGCAGCTTAGGGGCGATGAACACTGAAGCTTTCTTT
.	14	TRBD1	TRBV18	TRBJ1-2	CASSSLGQGVGYTF	TGTGCCAGCTCATCCTTGGGACAGGGGGTTGGCTACACCTTC
few	13	.	TRBV6-1	TRBJ1-1	CASTRQANTEAFF	TGTGCCAGCACCAGACAGGCGAACACTGAAGCTTTCTTT
.	15	TRBD2	TRBV7-9	TRBJ2-1	CASSLASGAMGEQFF	TGTGCCAGCAGCTTAGCAAGCGGGGCGATGGGGGAGCAGTTCTTC
.	14	.	TRBV5-4	TRBJ1-2	CASSQVGGLYGYTF	TGTGCCAGCAGCCAAGTAGGGGGTTTATATGGCTACACCTTC
.	16	TRBD1	TRBV5-1	TRBJ1-6	CASSLEGQTPNSPLHF	TGCGCCAGCAGCTTGGAGGGACAGACCCCTAATTCACCCCTCCACTTT
.	16	TRBD1	TRBV14	TRBJ2-6	CASSSRQGKGANVLTF	TGTGCCAGCAGCTCGCGACAGGGGAAAGGGGCCAACGTCCTGACTTTC
.	13	.	TRBV4-2	TRBJ2-7	CASSIVEAYEQYF	TGTGCCAGCAGTATCGTGGAGGCCTACGAGCAGTACTTC
few	11	.	TRBV20-1	TRBJ2-5	CSAWVGETQYF	TGCAGTGCCTGGGTGGGCGAGACCCAGTACTTC
.	15	.	TRBV2	TRBJ1-6	CASRLDDRHNSPLHF	TGTGCCAGCAGGCTTGATGACAGGCACAATTCACCCCTCCACTTT
.	14	.	TRBV6-4	TRBJ1-1	CASSDRDSNTEAFF	TGTGCCAGCAGTGACCGAGACAGCAACACTGAAGCTTTCTTT
.	15	.	TRBV27	TRBJ2-3	CASSLIRGWGDTQYF	TGTGCCAGCAGTTTAATCCGGGGGTGGGGAGATACGCAGTATTTT
few	14	TRBD1	TRBV5-1	TRBJ2-7	CASTGPGTGSEQYF	TGCGCCAGCACCGGTCCCGGGACAGGGAGCGAGCAGTACTTC
.	15	TRBD2	TRBV4-2	TRBJ2-5	CASSQDGSGEETQYF	TGTGCCAGCAGCCAAGACGGTAGCGGGGAAGAGACCCAGTACTTC
.	14	.	TRBV5-1	TRBJ2-5	CASSSPGVAETQYF	TGCGCCAGCAGCAGCCCAGGTGTGGCAGAGACCCAGTACTTC
.	15	TRBD2	TRBV10-2	TRBJ2-5	CASSVTSGEQETQYF	TGCGCCAGCAGTGTGACTAGCGGGGAGCAAGAGACCCAGTACTTC
once	14	TRBD1	TRBV7-9	TRBJ1-2	CASSLLRDRAAYTF	TGTGCCAGCAGCTTATTAAGGGACAGGGCCGCCTACACCTTC
.	15	TRBD2	TRBV6-1	TRBJ2-2	CASSERRGSTGELFF	TGTGCCAGCAGTGAGCGGCGGGGGAGCACCGGGGAGCTGTTTTTT
.	16	.	TRBV7-2	TRBJ1-3	CASSLLGLGTGNTIYF	TGTGCCAGCAGCTTACTAGGCCTCGGGACTGGAAACACCATATATTTT
few	16	TRBD2	TRBV7-8	TRBJ2-7	CASSSQTSVVPYEQYF	TGTGCCAGCAGCTCGCAAACTAGCGTAGTACCCTACGAGCAGTACTTC
.	13	TRBD1	TRBV10-2	TRBJ2-1	CASSETQGAKQFF	TGCGCCAGCAGTGAAACCCAGGGGGCAAAGCAGTTCTTC
.	16	.	TRBV6-5	TRBJ1-2	CASSYYHSQGEEGYTF	TGTGCCAGCAGTTACTACCATTCTCAAGGAGAGGAGGGCTACACCTTC